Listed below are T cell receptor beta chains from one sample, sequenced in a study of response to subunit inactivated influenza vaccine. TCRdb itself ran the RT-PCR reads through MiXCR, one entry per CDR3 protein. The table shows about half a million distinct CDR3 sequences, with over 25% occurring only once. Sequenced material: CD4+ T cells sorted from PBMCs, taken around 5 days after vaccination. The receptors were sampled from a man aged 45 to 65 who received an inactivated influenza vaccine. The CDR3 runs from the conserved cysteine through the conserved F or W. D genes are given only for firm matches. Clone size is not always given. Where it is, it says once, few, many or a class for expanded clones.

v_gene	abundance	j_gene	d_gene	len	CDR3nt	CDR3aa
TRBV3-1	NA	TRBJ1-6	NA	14	TGTGCCAGCAGCCAGGGCCCAGCGAATTCACCCCTCCACTTT	CASSQGPANSPLHF
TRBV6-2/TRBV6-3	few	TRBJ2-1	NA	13	TGTGCCAGCAGAACAGACTGGAGCGATGAGCAGTTCTTC	CASRTDWSDEQFF
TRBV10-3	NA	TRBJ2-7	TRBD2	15	TGTGCCATCAGCCCCCCTAGCGGGAGTTTCTACGAGCAGTACTTC	CAISPPSGSFYEQYF
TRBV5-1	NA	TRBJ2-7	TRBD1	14	TGCGCCAGCAGCGTACCGGGACAGGTATACGAGCAGTACTTC	CASSVPGQVYEQYF
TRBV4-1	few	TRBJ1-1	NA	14	TGCGCCAGCAGCCAAGACGGGAAGGGTCTGTCCGCTTTCTTT	CASSQDGKGLSAFF
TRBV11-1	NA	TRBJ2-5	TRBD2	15	TGTGCCAGCAGCGAGCGGGGGGCCAACCAAGAGACCCAGTACTTC	CASSERGANQETQYF
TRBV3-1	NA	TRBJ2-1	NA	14	TGTGCCAGCAGCCTCCTTTCGGGGAACAATGAGCAGTTCTTC	CASSLLSGNNEQFF
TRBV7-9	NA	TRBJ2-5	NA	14	TGTGCCAGCAGCCCCGGCCACCCCCAAGAGACCCAGTACTTC	CASSPGHPQETQYF
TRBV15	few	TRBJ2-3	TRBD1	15	TGTGCCACCAGCGCGAGACAGGGGCTCACAGATACGCAGTATTTT	CATSARQGLTDTQYF
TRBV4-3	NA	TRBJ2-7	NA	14	TGCGCCAGCAGCCAAGATTGGACAGCCTACGAGCAGTACTTC	CASSQDWTAYEQYF
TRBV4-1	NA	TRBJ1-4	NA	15	TGCGCCAGCAGCCAAGATTGGGGGTCTAATGAAAAACTGTTTTTT	CASSQDWGSNEKLFF
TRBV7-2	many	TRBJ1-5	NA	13	TGTGCCAGCAGCCGATCAGGGAATCAGCCCCAGCATTTT	CASSRSGNQPQHF
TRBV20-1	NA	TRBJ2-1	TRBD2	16	TGCAGTGCTAGAGACATAGCGGGAGGACTATACAATGAGCAGTTCTTC	CSARDIAGGLYNEQFF
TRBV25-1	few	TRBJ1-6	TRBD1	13	TGTGCCGTAAAGGGGGCGAAAAATTCACCCCTCCACTTT	CAVKGAKNSPLHF
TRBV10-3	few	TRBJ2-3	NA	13	TGTGCCATCACGGGAGTAGGGGGAGATACGCAGTATTTT	CAITGVGGDTQYF
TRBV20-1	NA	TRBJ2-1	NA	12	TGCAGTGCTAGTGCACTAGGCAATGAGCAGTTCTTC	CSASALGNEQFF
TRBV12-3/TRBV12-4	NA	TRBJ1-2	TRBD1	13	TGTGCCAGCAGAACACAGGGGTTGCGTGGCTACACCTTC	CASRTQGLRGYTF
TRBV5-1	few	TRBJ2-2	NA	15	TGCGCCAGCAGCTTGGTCCCGTGGAACACCGGGGAGCTGTTTTTT	CASSLVPWNTGELFF
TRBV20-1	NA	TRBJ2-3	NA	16	TGCAGTGCTAGAAAAGTACCCCGACAGGTTCCAGATACGCAGTATTTT	CSARKVPRQVPDTQYF
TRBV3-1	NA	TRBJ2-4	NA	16	TGTGCCAGCAGCCAATCAAGCGGGACAAGGTTGAACATTCAGTACTTC	CASSQSSGTRLNIQYF
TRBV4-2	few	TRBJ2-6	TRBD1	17	TGTGCCAGCAGCCCCCGGGACAGGGGCTCTGGGGCCAACGTCCTGACTTTC	CASSPRDRGSGANVLTF
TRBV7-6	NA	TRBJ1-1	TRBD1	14	TGTGCCAGCAGCTTAGCACAGGGGGCCACTGAAGCTTTCTTT	CASSLAQGATEAFF
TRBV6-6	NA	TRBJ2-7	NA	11	TGTGCGTCGGCACAGACTTACGAGCAGTACTTC	CASAQTYEQYF